Following are 27 T cell receptor beta chains from one sample sequenced in a study of blood T cell repertoires in COVID-19. The protocol was immunoSEQ multiplex PCR, while the TCRdb copy is restricted to in-frame clones and leaves out a portion. The table lists about 170,000 clones, 83% of them singletons. The specimen sequenced was PBMCs or T cells enriched from blood (not recorded which). These receptors were collected from a woman in her forties or fifties who had recovered from COVID-19.

The V call is TRBV6-5, the J call TRBJ1-1; a possible D gene is TRBD1 (6 bases). Trimming shortened V by 6 bases and J by 6 bases, and 11 bases separated the two germline ends. The CDR3 is 12 amino acids. Germline CDR1 reads MNHEY; CDR2 reads SVGAGI. CDR3 bases: TGTGCCAGCAGGGACAGATTCCCTGAAGCTTTCTTT. Protein product: CASRDRFPEAFF.

The V gene is TRBV7-9, the J gene TRBJ1-5, with TRBD1 matching over 8 bases. The V segment lost 5 bases and the J segment 2 bases; nucleotides outside the gene matches: 5. Germline loops: CDR1 SEHNR, CDR2 FQNEAQ (reference sequence). The CDR3 consists of 15 residues. CDR3 protein: CASSRGQAGNQPQHF. The DNA of the CDR3 is TGTGCCAGCAGCCGGGGACAGGCAGGCAATCAGCCCCAGCATTTT.

This clone has just one count. The V call is TRBV29-1, the J call TRBJ1-5; 8 bases are shared with TRBD1. J was trimmed by 1 base and V by 7 bases; bases with no gene match: 6. The CDR3 extends over 14 amino acids. Germline V gene lookup returns CDR1 SQVTM and CDR2 ANQGSEA. The CDR3 region has the DNA TGCAGCGCCCAGACAGGGGCGAGCAATCAGCCCCAGCATTTT. This gives the protein CSAQTGASNQPQHF.

The rearrangement joins TRBV5-1 to TRBJ1-4; D ambiguous. The CDR3 runs 16 residues. The germline V and J ends were trimmed by 4 bases and 0 bases, with 13 bases remaining between them. CDR1 SGHRS and CDR2 YFSETQ come from the germline V gene. This CDR3 is CASSVDYGSTNEKLFF. CDR3 DNA: TGCGCCAGCAGCGTGGACTACGGTTCAACTAATGAAAAACTGTTTTTT.

The V call is TRBV29-1, the J call TRBJ2-5; the D gene is possibly TRBD2 (7 bases). The CDR3 loop spans 13 amino acids. Trimming removed 7 bases from V and 4 bases from J, with 16 bases in between. CDR1 and CDR2 (germline): SQVTM, ANQGSEA. The CDR3: CSGGGRLVETQYF. CDR3 bases: TGCAGCGGGGGGGGCCGGCTGGTAGAGACCCAGTACTTC.

The CDR3 loop reads CASSLRTGESPLHF. CDR3 coding DNA: TGTGCCAGCAGTTTAAGGACAGGGGAATCACCCCTCCACTTT. J is TRBJ1-6 and V is TRBV6-5; 9 positions match TRBD1. V trimming: 4 bases; J trimming: 10 bases; junction bases outside the gene matches: 5. Germline V gene lookup returns CDR1 MNHEY and CDR2 SVGAGI. The CDR3 covers 14 residues.

V usage is TRBV27 and J usage is TRBJ1-1; D ambiguous. The CDR3 runs 15 residues. Per the germline V gene, CDR1 is MNHEY and CDR2 is SMNVEV (reference sequence). Trimming pared 5 bases from V and 1 base from J, leaving 14 bases between. This CDR3 reads CASSPSRLGNTEAFF. CDR3 coding DNA: TGTGCCAGCAGTCCCAGCCGACTCGGGAACACTGAAGCTTTCTTT.

This chain uses TRBV12-3 or TRBV12-4 with TRBJ1-2; 9 bases line up with TRBD1. V was clipped by 5 bases and J by 7 bases; unmatched bases: 2. The CDR3 extends over 12 amino acids. The CDR3 sequence is CASSRQGGGYTF. CDR3 coding DNA: TGTGCCAGCAGTAGACAGGGGGGTGGCTACACCTTC.

This chain connects TRBV12-3 or TRBV12-4 to TRBJ1-6; 7 nucleotides align to TRBD1. The CDR3 contains 13 residues. After removal of 6 bases from V and 13 bases from J, the junction contained 9 bases not matched to a gene. The CDR3 loop is CASSGATGAPLHF. CDR3 nucleotide sequence: TGTGCCAGCAGCGGGGCCACAGGGGCCCCCCTCCACTTT.

The chain has TRBV27 and TRBJ1-1; D not resolved. V was pared by 6 bases and J by 6 bases, with 14 bases between. This CDR3 has 13 amino acids. Germline V gene lookup returns CDR1 MNHEY and CDR2 SMNVEV (reference sequence). The CDR3: CASSRVGGAEAFF. The CDR3 DNA follows: TGTGCCAGCAGCCGGGTGGGCGGGGCTGAAGCTTTCTTT.

The V and J genes are TRBV6-2 or TRBV6-3 and TRBJ2-7; 8 bases fit TRBD2. This CDR3 region has 16 residues. In germline, CDR1 is MNHEY, CDR2 SVGEGT. Trimming cost V 0 bases and J 5 bases; bases outside gene matches: 9. CDR3: CASSYSSGTGLHEQYV. The DNA for the CDR3 is TGTGCCAGCAGTTACTCTAGCGGGACGGGTCTACACGAGCAGTACGTC.

This clone has just one count. As DNA, the CDR3 is TGTGCCAGCAGCCAAGGGGGCGGGAGGGAAGAGACCCAGTACTTC. It translates to CASSQGGGREETQYF. This rearrangement joins TRBV3-1 (or the pseudogene TRBV3-2) to TRBJ2-5, with 9 bases identical to TRBD2. Germline V gene data show CDR1 as LGHDT and CDR2 as YNNKEL (reference sequence). The trim removed 1 base at V and 3 bases at J, leaving 3 bases unmatched. CDR3 length: 15 amino acids.

The chain carries TRBV7-2 and TRBJ1-4; D gene unclear. This CDR3 region has 14 residues. The germline gives CDR1 SGHTA, CDR2 FQGNSA. The V gene lost 5 bases and the J gene lost 8 bases, with 15 bases spanning the gap. CDR3 DNA: TGTGCCAGCAGCCCCGCCGGGTCCCGGGAAAAACTGTTTTTT. Translated, it gives CASSPAGSREKLFF.

The rearrangement links TRBV27 to TRBJ1-5, with D uncertain. This CDR3 has 15 residues. Germline V gene sequence: CDR1 MNHEY, CDR2 SMNVEV (reference sequence). Trimming pared 5 bases from V and 11 bases from J, leaving 22 bases between. CDR3 residues: CASSPTPRQGWAQHF. In DNA form, the CDR3 reads TGTGCCAGCAGTCCAACACCTCGACAAGGCTGGGCCCAGCATTTT.

This chain connects TRBV11-2 to TRBJ1-2; D call uncertain. Trimming shortened V by 5 bases and J by 7 bases, and 14 bases separated the two germline ends. CDR3 length: 13 amino acids. Germline V gene sequence: CDR1 SGHAT, CDR2 FQNNGV. CDR3 in DNA: TGTGCCAGCAGCCTCTACCCGGAGGGTGGCTACACCTTC. As protein: CASSLYPEGGYTF.

The chain is built from TRBV13 and TRBJ2-1, with 7 bases aligning to TRBD2. The trim removed 4 bases at V and 7 bases at J, leaving 13 bases unmatched. The length of the CDR3 is 16 residues. The germline V gene has CDR1 PRHDT and CDR2 FYEKMQ (reference sequence). CDR3 DNA: TGTGCCAGCAGCTCCCTTAGCGGGCCCGGAGGTAATGAGCAGTTCTTC. Its protein product is CASSSLSGPGGNEQFF.

The V call is TRBV27, the J call TRBJ2-1; tentatively, D is TRBD2 (6 bases). The CDR3 contains 16 residues. In germline, CDR1 is MNHEY, CDR2 SMNVEV (reference sequence). V lost 6 bases and J lost 5, with 20 bases in between. The CDR3 here is CASRSPTWGVHNEQFF. CDR3 bases: TGTGCCAGCAGATCCCCGACATGGGGGGTACACAATGAGCAGTTCTTC.

The V gene is TRBV9, the J gene TRBJ1-1; 9 bases are a match to TRBD1. The CDR3 has 13 residues. Trimming cost V 3 bases and J 6 bases; bases outside gene matches: 3. Germline V lookup: CDR1 SGDLS, CDR2 YYNGEE. CDR3 sequence (DNA): TGTGCCAGCAGCGGAAGACAGGGGGCTGAAGCTTTCTTT. Protein: CASSGRQGAEAFF.

The chain has TRBV28 and TRBJ2-1; TRBD1 is a possible D gene (5 bases). The CDR3 runs 13 residues. The V gene lost 8 bases and the J gene lost 8 bases, with 16 bases spanning the gap. Germline CDR1 is MDHEN and CDR2 is SYDVKM. As DNA, the CDR3 is TGTGCCAGCGAAGTTGGGGCTGGGGATGAGCAGTTCTTC. This sequence encodes CASEVGAGDEQFF. Complete variable domain (other parts from reference TRBV28 and TRBJ2-1): DVKVTQSSRYLVKRTGEKVFLECVQDMDHENMFWYRQDPGLGLRLIYFSYDVKMKEKGDIPEGYSVSREKKERFSLILESASTNQTSMYLCASEVGAGDEQFFGPGTRLTVL.

This clone was recorded a few times. The CDR3 sequence: CSGVMSTEAFF. The CDR3 DNA reads as TGCAGCGGAGTGATGAGCACTGAAGCTTTCTTT. The chain links TRBV29-1 to TRBJ1-1; the D is unclear. CDR3 length: 11 amino acids. Germline V gene lookup returns CDR1 SQVTM and CDR2 ANQGSEA. Trimming removed 7 bases at V and 4 bases at J, with 10 bases between.

This clone has a handful of counts. The rearrangement links TRBV9 to TRBJ1-2; the D gene is possibly TRBD1 (6 bases). The length of the CDR3 is 13 residues. V was clipped by 3 bases and J by 8 bases, with 14 bases between them. Germline V gene sequence: CDR1 SGDLS, CDR2 YYNGEE. The CDR3 region has the DNA TGTGCCAGCAGCGCTTGGGAGGGGGAGGGCTACACCTTC. This translates into CASSAWEGEGYTF.

V gene TRBV11-3 combines with J gene TRBJ2-2, with a possible D match to TRBD2 (5 bases). V gave up 3 bases and J gave up 1 base, with 9 bases separating them. The CDR3 loop spans 15 amino acids. CDR1 and CDR2 from the germline V gene are SGHNT and YENEEA. This CDR3 is CASSLGSLNTGELFF. Written as DNA, the CDR3 is TGTGCCAGCAGCTTGGGGAGTCTGAACACCGGGGAGCTGTTTTTT.

The chain has TRBV5-6 and TRBJ1-4; D perhaps matches TRBD1 (6 bases). Trimming shortened V by 0 bases and J by 7 bases, and 13 bases separated the two germline ends. This CDR3 comprises 15 residues. The V gene's germline CDR1 is SGHDT and CDR2 YYEEEE. The CDR3 spells CASSLADSRGEKLFF. In DNA, the CDR3 is TGTGCCAGCAGCTTGGCCGACAGCAGGGGTGAAAAACTGTTTTTT.

The genes are TRBV25-1 and TRBJ1-1; possible D gene TRBD1, 5 bases. This CDR3 has 14 residues. Trimming cost V 8 bases and J 0 bases, with 13 bases left between them. Germline V lookup: CDR1 MGHDK, CDR2 SYGVNS. In DNA form, the CDR3 reads TGTGCCAGCGCCCCAGGGCAGATGAACACTGAAGCTTTCTTT. This gives the protein CASAPGQMNTEAFF.

This clone was detected only once. This chain uses TRBV7-3 with TRBJ1-1; D gene ambiguous. The germline V gene encodes CDR1 SGHTA and CDR2 FQGTGA. V was pared by 3 bases and J by 0 bases, with 5 bases between. The CDR3 sequence is 13 residues long. The DNA of the CDR3 is TGTGCCAGCAGCTTTGGCCTGAACACTGAAGCTTTCTTT. Translation gives CASSFGLNTEAFF.

The chain combines TRBV5-1 with TRBJ2-5; a weak D match, TRBD1 (6 bases). The CDR3 is 14 residues long. V dropped 0 bases and J dropped 5 bases, with 11 bases sitting between them. The germline V gene has CDR1 SGHRS and CDR2 YFSETQ. As DNA, the CDR3 is TGCGCCAGCAGCTTGGCCCCAGGGGCCGAGACCCAGTACTTC. Translating it yields CASSLAPGAETQYF.

The rearrangement joins TRBV6-6 to TRBJ1-4; D may be TRBD1 (5 bases). CDR3 size: 15 residues. Trimming took 10 bases from V and 8 from J, leaving 23 bases between them. The germline V gene has CDR1 MNHNY and CDR2 SVGAGI (reference sequence). CDR3 sequence (DNA): TGTGCCATCGGCGGTGACGGAGGGGCTGGCGAAAAACTGTTTTTT. It is translated as CAIGGDGGAGEKLFF.